This T cell receptor (beta chain) stems from a study of T cell responses to AZD1222 COVID-19 vaccine. Profiling relied on immunoSEQ multiplex PCR, and the TCRdb table lists in-frame clones only, not all of them. Counted here are about 84,000 clones, over 75% occurring once; the ten biggest clones make up about 12%. V lost 0 bases, J lost 4 bases, and 10 bases lay in between. The CDR3 contains 14 residues. The germline CDR1 and CDR2 sequences are SGHTS and YDEGEE. Findings and caveats of the study: At study baseline, merely five or six AZD1222 recipients were seropositive.

A single count supports this clone. Its antigen is undetermined. Sequencing used peripheral blood, obtained 28 days after the second AZD1222 dose. The receptor's source is an adult who received the AZD1222 COVID-19 vaccine. The chain uses TRBV5-8 and TRBJ1-2, with a tentative D call TRBD1 (5 bases). CDR3 nucleotides: TGTGCCAGCAGCTTGGTTGGGGGGAGCTATGGCTACACCTTC. It encodes CASSLVGGSYGYTF. The variable domain in full, completed from reference TRBV5-8 and TRBJ1-2, reads EAGVTQSPTHLIKTRGQQATLRCSPISGHTSVYWYQQALGLGLQFLLWYDEGEERNRGNFPPRFSGRQFPNYSSELNVNALELEDSALYLCASSLVGGSYGYTFGSGTRLTVV.